The clone carrying this TCR beta chain has more than one count but fewer than ten. Its specificity is unknown. These data belong to a study of cytomegalovirus exposure and HLA in healthy donors. Study background: An analysis done earlier identified fewer than 140 million unique TCR beta sequences from 190 million or so T cells. Study-wide results and limits: Sequences of the TCR beta chain were said to predict the HLA-A and HLA-B alleles of most subjects accurately. Most TCR beta V segments were productive about 90% or about 30% of the time in an earlier analysis. Sequencing had likely introduced a cluster of highly shared sequence variants as an artifact.

Germline lookup yields CDR1 DFQATT and CDR2 SNEGSKA (reference sequence). With 5 bases removed from V and 11 bases from J, the gap between germline ends came to 13 bases. This CDR3 is built from 11 residues. PCR used 60 Vbeta primers and 13 Jbeta primers. This table comes from immunoSEQ multiplex PCR, and its TCRdb copy is limited to in-frame clones, with some not included. The sample gives 150,000 or so clones, about four fifths of which show up once; roughly 4.9% is in the top ten. The sequence came from a young woman in good health and CMV-seropositive. The V gene is TRBV20-1, the J gene TRBJ2-1; no clear D. The sample comprised PBMCs. The CDR3: CSASQARQQFF. In DNA, the CDR3 is TGCAGTGCTTCCCAGGCTCGACAGCAGTTCTTC.